The rows below give T cell receptor beta chains drawn from one sample of a study of T cells expressing NK-cell markers. TCRdb re-called the 5' RACE reads and catalogs CDR3 proteins one per entry, DNA excluded. There are 350,000 to 400,000 distinct CDR3 sequences in the sample, with approximately 11% held by the top ten. The sequencing input was blood T cells: a sorted CD56 or NKG2C T cell subset, CD4+ or CD8+ T cells, or bulk PBMC T cells (not recorded which). The source of these receptors is a woman in her forties or fifties in good health. Each CDR3 is given with its conserved first and last residue.

TRBV7-9	TRBJ2-1	CASSPRGQPYPNEQFF
TRBV24-1	TRBJ2-3	CATSDALALADTQYF
TRBV12-3/TRBV12-4	TRBJ2-5	CASSFLASGRVKQETQYF
TRBV12-3/TRBV12-4	TRBJ1-1	CASSLRAENTEAFF
TRBV20-1	TRBJ2-4	CSARAGKNIQYF
TRBV10-2	TRBJ2-7	CASSDLDSLYEQYF
TRBV24-1	TRBJ1-2	CATSDLIDSLYGYTF
TRBV29-1	TRBJ1-3	CSVISFFGGSGNTIYF
TRBV24-1	TRBJ1-2	CATSDSARYGYTF
TRBV2	TRBJ2-3	CASMRTYTDTQYF
TRBV4-1	TRBJ2-5	CASSPPLSSGAETQYF
TRBV5-1	TRBJ2-3	CASSLELAVADTQYF